The T cell receptor beta chain under discussion was sequenced for a study of T cell repertoires in cytomegalovirus infection. Study-level findings and limits: People with CMV and the relevant HLA were identified by cumulative public TCR beta family frequency.

TCRdb re-called the reads with MiXCR, one entry per CDR3 protein. The table shows under 200,000 distinct CDR3 sequences, with roughly 27% occurring only once. The germline gives CDR1 LNHDA, CDR2 SQIVND (reference sequence). The CDR3 consists of 15 residues. V was pared by 7 bases and J by 1 base, with 14 bases between. With regard to this clonotype: What it binds is not known.

The sequence was obtained from a human donor in good health (CMV status not recorded). Some clones in this sample may be carry-over from other donors' samples. The rearrangement links TRBV19 to TRBJ1-5, with D unresolved. Input material: PBMCs. This CDR3 is CASKERRSSNQPQHF. CDR3 DNA sequence: TGTGCCAGTAAAGAGAGGAGGTCAAGCAATCAGCCCCAGCATTTT.